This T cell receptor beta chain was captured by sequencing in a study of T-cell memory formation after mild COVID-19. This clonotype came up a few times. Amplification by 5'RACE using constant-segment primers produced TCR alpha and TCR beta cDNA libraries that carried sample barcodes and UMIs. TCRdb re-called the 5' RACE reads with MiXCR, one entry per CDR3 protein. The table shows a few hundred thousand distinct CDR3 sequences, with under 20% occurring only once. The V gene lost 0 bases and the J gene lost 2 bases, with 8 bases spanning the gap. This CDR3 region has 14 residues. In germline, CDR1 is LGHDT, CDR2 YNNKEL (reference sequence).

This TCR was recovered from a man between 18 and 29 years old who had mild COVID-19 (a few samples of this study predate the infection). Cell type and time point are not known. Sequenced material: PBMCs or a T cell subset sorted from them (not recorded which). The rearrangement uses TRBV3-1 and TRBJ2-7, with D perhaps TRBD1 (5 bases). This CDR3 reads CASSQDPGTYEQYF. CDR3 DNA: TGTGCCAGCAGCCAAGATCCAGGGACCTACGAGCAGTACTTC.